A selection of T cell receptor beta chains follows, all from one sample in a study of control samples from healthy donors and cancer patients. Libraries were prepared by immunoSEQ multiplex PCR; TCRdb keeps only in-frame clonotypes and omits some of them. The sample lists tens of thousands of clones, approximately 89% seen once, with roughly 0.91% in the top ten. The sequenced sample consisted of PBMCs. These receptors all come from a man younger than 40 with colorectal cancer. CDR3s include the opening cysteine and the closing phenylalanine or tryptophan. The order of the fields is CDR3 DNA, CDR3 protein, J gene, D gene, clone size, V gene. The D gene is left open where the match is weak. Part of the rows lack a size; the others show once, few, many or a class for expanded clones.

CDR3nt: TGTGCCAGCAGCACCTCAGGGGGGCGCTCACCCCTCCACTTT; CDR3aa: CASSTSGGRSPLHF; j_gene: TRBJ1-6; d_gene: TRBD1; abundance: NA; v_gene: TRBV7-9
CDR3nt: TGTGCCAGCAGTTACCCACCGGGGACTGGGGCCAACGTCCTGACTTTC; CDR3aa: CASSYPPGTGANVLTF; j_gene: TRBJ2-6; d_gene: NA; abundance: NA; v_gene: TRBV6-6
CDR3nt: TGTGCCAGCAGTCCCCGCGGGGGCGGGGGACTCACAGATACGCAGTATTTT; CDR3aa: CASSPRGGGGLTDTQYF; j_gene: TRBJ2-3; d_gene: NA; abundance: NA; v_gene: TRBV7-9
CDR3nt: TGTGCCAGCAGCCCCCGGGGGGTGAACACCGGGGAGCTGTTTTTT; CDR3aa: CASSPRGVNTGELFF; j_gene: TRBJ2-2; d_gene: TRBD2; abundance: NA; v_gene: TRBV7-9
CDR3nt: TGCAGCGTTAAGGTGACTACTGGAGATACGCAGTATTTT; CDR3aa: CSVKVTTGDTQYF; j_gene: TRBJ2-3; d_gene: NA; abundance: NA; v_gene: TRBV29-1
CDR3nt: TGTGCCATCAGTGAGTCGGTTTTCGGACGGAACACTGAAGCTTTCTTT; CDR3aa: CAISESVFGRNTEAFF; j_gene: TRBJ1-1; d_gene: NA; abundance: NA; v_gene: TRBV10-3
CDR3nt: TGTGCCAGCAGTTGGGGGAGCCCCGGGGAGCTGTTTTTT; CDR3aa: CASSWGSPGELFF; j_gene: TRBJ2-2; d_gene: NA; abundance: few; v_gene: TRBV6-2/TRBV6-3
CDR3nt: TGTGCCAGCAGCACCGGGACAGGCGGAAATTCACCCCTCCACTTT; CDR3aa: CASSTGTGGNSPLHF; j_gene: TRBJ1-6; d_gene: TRBD1; abundance: NA; v_gene: TRBV7-2
CDR3nt: TGTGCCAGCAGCCTGGGACAGACTAGAGTACAAATCTACGAGCAGTACTTC; CDR3aa: CASSLGQTRVQIYEQYF; j_gene: TRBJ2-7; d_gene: NA; abundance: few; v_gene: TRBV7-8
CDR3nt: TGTGCCAGCAGCCTCACGGGACAGGGGGGCAATGAGCAGTTCTTC; CDR3aa: CASSLTGQGGNEQFF; j_gene: TRBJ2-1; d_gene: TRBD1; abundance: NA; v_gene: TRBV6-2/TRBV6-3
CDR3nt: TGTGCCACCAGTGATCCCGATGATCCAGCAGGCTACACAGATACGCAGTATTTT; CDR3aa: CATSDPDDPAGYTDTQYF; j_gene: TRBJ2-3; d_gene: NA; abundance: NA; v_gene: TRBV24-1
CDR3nt: TGTGCCAGCAGCTTAGAAAGGGCCACTGAAGCTTTCTTT; CDR3aa: CASSLERATEAFF; j_gene: TRBJ1-1; d_gene: NA; abundance: NA; v_gene: TRBV11-2
CDR3nt: TGTGCCAGCAGCACTAGCGGGGGGGCCCTCGGTACGCAGTATTTT; CDR3aa: CASSTSGGALGTQYF; j_gene: TRBJ2-3; d_gene: TRBD2; abundance: NA; v_gene: TRBV2
CDR3nt: TGTGCCAGCAGCTTATGGGCGCGGGGGGGCCATTTAGTAACAGATACGCAGTATTTT; CDR3aa: CASSLWARGGHLVTDTQYF; j_gene: TRBJ2-3; d_gene: TRBD2; abundance: NA; v_gene: TRBV7-2
CDR3nt: TGTGCCAGCAGCTCCGACACATACAATGAGCAGTTCTTC; CDR3aa: CASSSDTYNEQFF; j_gene: TRBJ2-1; d_gene: NA; abundance: NA; v_gene: TRBV7-7
CDR3nt: TGTGCCACCAGTGATACCGGGACAGGGTCCACAGAGACCCAGTACTTC; CDR3aa: CATSDTGTGSTETQYF; j_gene: TRBJ2-5; d_gene: TRBD1; abundance: NA; v_gene: TRBV24-1
CDR3nt: TGTGCCAGCAGTTCGCTAACCCAGGGGGATCCCACCGGGGAGCTGTTTTTT; CDR3aa: CASSSLTQGDPTGELFF; j_gene: TRBJ2-2; d_gene: TRBD1; abundance: NA; v_gene: TRBV6-2/TRBV6-3
CDR3nt: TGTGCCAGCAGCCCTAGGGGGGGTGGTCAGCCCCAGCATTTT; CDR3aa: CASSPRGGGQPQHF; j_gene: TRBJ1-5; d_gene: NA; abundance: NA; v_gene: TRBV3-1/TRBV3-2
CDR3nt: TGCGCCAGCAGCTCACCGGGGGCGGTTTTCGAGCAGTACTTC; CDR3aa: CASSSPGAVFEQYF; j_gene: TRBJ2-7; d_gene: NA; abundance: NA; v_gene: TRBV5-1